This T cell receptor beta chain emerged from a study of blood T cell repertoires in COVID-19. Across the whole study: Material from acute and convalescent COVID-19 was sourced from the United States, Italy and Spain. The analysed material was cDNA or gDNA that came from T cells, B-cell-depleted T cells, or PBMCs.

The CDR3 extends over 16 amino acids. The V and J ends lost 5 bases and 3 bases, in that order; junction bases with no gene match: 8. The germline CDR1 and CDR2 sequences are SGHTA and FQGTGA. Per the original data handling: Cell counts per sample came from amplifying reference gene primers. Measured with immunoSEQ multiplex PCR; TCRdb has only the in-frame clones, and not every one. That table supplies the V and J calls and clone size; D and trimming were determined from the DNA. The sample yields roughly 250,000 clones, 88% seen once. The receptor was derived from a woman in her thirties or forties who had recovered from COVID-19. The sequenced sample was peripheral blood. This rearrangement joins TRBV7-3 to TRBJ2-1; 9 positions agree with TRBD1. CDR3 amino acids: CASSPYATGGYNEQFF. The CDR3 bases are TGTGCCAGCAGCCCCTACGCGACAGGGGGCTACAATGAGCAGTTCTTC.